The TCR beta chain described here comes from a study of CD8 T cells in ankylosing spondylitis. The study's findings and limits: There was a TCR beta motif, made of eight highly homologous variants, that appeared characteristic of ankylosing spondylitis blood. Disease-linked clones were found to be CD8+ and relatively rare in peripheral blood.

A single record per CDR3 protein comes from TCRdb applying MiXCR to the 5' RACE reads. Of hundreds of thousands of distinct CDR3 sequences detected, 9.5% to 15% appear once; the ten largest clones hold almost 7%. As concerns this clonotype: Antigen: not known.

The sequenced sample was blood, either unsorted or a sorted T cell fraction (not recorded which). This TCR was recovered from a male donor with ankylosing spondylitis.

The CDR3 coding sequence is TGTGCCAGCACCACCTCGAGGCAATCCCAGCATTTT. Its translation: CASTTSRQSQHF. The V gene is TRBV6-1, the J gene TRBJ1-5, with D uncertain. V dropped 7 bases and J dropped 11 bases, with 15 bases sitting between them. This CDR3 comprises 12 residues. Germline V lookup: CDR1 MNHNS, CDR2 SASEGT.